Shown below are 6 T cell receptor beta chains from a single sample sequenced in a study of beta chain features in type 1 diabetes. Expressed TCRB transcripts were sequenced after all isolated RNA was converted to cDNA. Sequencing used immunoSEQ multiplex PCR; TCRdb keeps in-frame clones, though not all of them. The table includes 240,000 or so clones, about 71% detected once. Sequencing was performed on naive CD4+ T cells from blood. Receptors originate from a man aged 25-40 years in good health.

CDR3 region: CATSRDNKAGFRTGELFF. CDR3 sequence (DNA): TGTGCCACCAGCAGAGATAATAAGGCAGGTTTCCGCACCGGGGAGCTGTTTTTT. The gene calls are TRBV15 and TRBJ2-2; D is ambiguous. This CDR3 is built from 18 residues. From germline, CDR1 is LNHNV and CDR2 YYDKDF (reference sequence). V shed 0 bases and J shed 4 bases, with 18 bases lying between them.

The chain recombines TRBV29-1 with TRBJ2-7; D possibly corresponds to TRBD2 (5 bases). The CDR3 totals 15 residues. The V and J ends lost 8 bases and 0 bases respectively, with 20 bases between them. CDR1 SQVTM and CDR2 ANQGSEA come from the germline V gene. The CDR3 DNA sequence: TGCAGCACTATAGGAGGACTGGAGAGCTCCTACGAGCAGTACTTC. Its translation: CSTIGGLESSYEQYF.

This clone was counted only a few times. J is TRBJ2-3 and V is TRBV6-5; D is uncertain. V lost 2 bases and J 2 bases, leaving 8 bases between the germline ends. CDR1 is MNHEY, CDR2 SVGAGI, per germline. The CDR3 consists of 14 residues. This CDR3 is CASSYGYNTDTQYF. CDR3 sequence (DNA): TGTGCCAGCAGTTACGGCTACAACACAGATACGCAGTATTTT.

V and J are TRBV7-9 and TRBJ2-1; possibly TRBD2 for D (5 bases). The length of the CDR3 is 16 residues. In germline, CDR1 is SEHNR, CDR2 FQNEAQ (reference sequence). V was shortened by 1 base and J by 0 bases, with 10 bases between the two germline ends. The chain's CDR3 is CASSLVPGISYNEQFF. The CDR3 DNA sequence: TGTGCCAGCAGCTTAGTTCCGGGGATCTCCTACAATGAGCAGTTCTTC.

V is TRBV7-9 and J is TRBJ1-1, with no clear D. Trimming took off 1 base at V and 1 base at J, with 7 bases between the two ends. This CDR3 comprises 14 residues. CDR1 SEHNR and CDR2 FQNEAQ come from the germline V gene (reference sequence). The CDR3 sequence is CASSLGAGNTEAFF. Here the CDR3 DNA reads TGTGCCAGCAGCTTAGGGGCAGGGAACACTGAAGCTTTCTTT.

The rearrangement links TRBV27 to TRBJ2-7, with 9 bases matching TRBD1. The ends lost 6 bases at V and 2 bases at J; junction bases unmatched: 11. Per germline, CDR1 MNHEY and CDR2 SMNVEV (reference sequence). CDR3 length: 16 amino acids. CDR3 DNA: TGTGCCAGCAGAAAAAGGGTGGGACAGGGACCCTACGAGCAGTACTTC. It encodes CASRKRVGQGPYEQYF.